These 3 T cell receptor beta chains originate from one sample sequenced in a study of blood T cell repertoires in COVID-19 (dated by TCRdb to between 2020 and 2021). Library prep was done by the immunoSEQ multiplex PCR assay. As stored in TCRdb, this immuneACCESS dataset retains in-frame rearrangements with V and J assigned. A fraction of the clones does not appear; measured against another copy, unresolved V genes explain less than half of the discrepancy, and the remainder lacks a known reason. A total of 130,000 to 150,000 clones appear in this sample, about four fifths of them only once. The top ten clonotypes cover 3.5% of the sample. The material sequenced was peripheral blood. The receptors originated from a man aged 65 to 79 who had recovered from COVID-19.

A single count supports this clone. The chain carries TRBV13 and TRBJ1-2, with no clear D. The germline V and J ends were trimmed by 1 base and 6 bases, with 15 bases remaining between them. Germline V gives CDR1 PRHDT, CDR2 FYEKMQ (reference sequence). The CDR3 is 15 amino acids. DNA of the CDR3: TGTGCCAGCAGCTTAGATCCCTCTTACGGGAATGGCTACACCTTC. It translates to CASSLDPSYGNGYTF.

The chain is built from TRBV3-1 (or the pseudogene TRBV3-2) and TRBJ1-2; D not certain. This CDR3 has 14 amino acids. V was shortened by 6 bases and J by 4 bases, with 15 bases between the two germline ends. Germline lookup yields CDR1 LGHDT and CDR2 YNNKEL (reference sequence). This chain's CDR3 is CASSPPGEGYGYTF. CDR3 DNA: TGTGCCAGCAGTCCCCCTGGAGAGGGCTATGGCTACACCTTC.

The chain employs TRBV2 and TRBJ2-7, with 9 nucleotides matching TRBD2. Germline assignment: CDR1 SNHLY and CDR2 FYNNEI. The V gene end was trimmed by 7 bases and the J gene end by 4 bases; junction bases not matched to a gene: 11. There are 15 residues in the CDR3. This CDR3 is CASIPETSGWYEQYF. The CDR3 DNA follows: TGTGCCAGCATCCCCGAGACTAGCGGATGGTACGAGCAGTACTTC.